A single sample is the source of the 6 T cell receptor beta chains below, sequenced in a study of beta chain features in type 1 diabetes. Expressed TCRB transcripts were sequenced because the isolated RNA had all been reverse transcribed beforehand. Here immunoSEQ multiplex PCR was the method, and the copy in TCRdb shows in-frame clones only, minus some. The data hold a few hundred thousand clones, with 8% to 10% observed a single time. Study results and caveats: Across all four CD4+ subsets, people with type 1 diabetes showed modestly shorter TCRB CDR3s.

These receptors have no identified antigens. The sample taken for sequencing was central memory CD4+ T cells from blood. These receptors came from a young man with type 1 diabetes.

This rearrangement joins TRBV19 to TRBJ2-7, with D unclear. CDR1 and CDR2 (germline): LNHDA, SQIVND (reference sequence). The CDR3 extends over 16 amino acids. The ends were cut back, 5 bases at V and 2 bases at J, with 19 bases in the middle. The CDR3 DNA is TGTGCCAGTAGTCCCCGCCGGGTAGCCCGTGCCTACGAGCAGTACTTC. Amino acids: CASSPRRVARAYEQYF.

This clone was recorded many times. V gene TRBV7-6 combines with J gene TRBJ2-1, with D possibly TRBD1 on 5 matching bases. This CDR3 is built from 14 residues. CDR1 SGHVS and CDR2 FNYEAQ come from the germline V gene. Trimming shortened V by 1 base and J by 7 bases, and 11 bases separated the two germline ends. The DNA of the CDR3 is TGTGCCAGCAGCTTAGAGGTCAGGGCGAATGAGCAGTTCTTC. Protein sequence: CASSLEVRANEQFF.

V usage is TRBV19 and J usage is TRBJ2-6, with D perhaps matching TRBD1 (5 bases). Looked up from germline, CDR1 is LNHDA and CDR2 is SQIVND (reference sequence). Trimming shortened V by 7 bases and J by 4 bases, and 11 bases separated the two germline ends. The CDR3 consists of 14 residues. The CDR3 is CASMQGMGANVLTF. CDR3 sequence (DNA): TGTGCCAGTATGCAGGGAATGGGGGCCAACGTCCTGACTTTC.

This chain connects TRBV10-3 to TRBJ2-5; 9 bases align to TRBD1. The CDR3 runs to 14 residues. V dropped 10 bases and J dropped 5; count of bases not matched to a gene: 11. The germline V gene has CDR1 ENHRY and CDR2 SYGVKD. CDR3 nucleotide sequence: TGTGCCAGCAGAACTACAGGGGGCGGGGAGACCCAGTACTTC. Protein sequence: CASRTTGGGETQYF.

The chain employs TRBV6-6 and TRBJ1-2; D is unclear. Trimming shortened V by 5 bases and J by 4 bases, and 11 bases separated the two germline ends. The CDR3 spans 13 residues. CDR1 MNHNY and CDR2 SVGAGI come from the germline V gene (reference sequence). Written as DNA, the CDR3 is TGTGCCAGCAGTGATACTGGCCCCTATGGCTACACCTTC. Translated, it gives CASSDTGPYGYTF.

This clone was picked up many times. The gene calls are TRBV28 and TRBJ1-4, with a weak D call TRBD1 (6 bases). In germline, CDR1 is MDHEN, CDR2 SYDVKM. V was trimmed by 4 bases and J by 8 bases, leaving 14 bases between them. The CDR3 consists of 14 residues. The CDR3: CASSSGQSREKLFF. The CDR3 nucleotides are TGTGCCAGCAGTTCTGGACAGTCAAGGGAAAAACTGTTTTTT. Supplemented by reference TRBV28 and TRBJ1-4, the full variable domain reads DVKVTQSSRYLVKRTGEKVFLECVQDMDHENMFWYRQDPGLGLRLIYFSYDVKMKEKGDIPEGYSVSREKKERFSLILESASTNQTSMYLCASSSGQSREKLFFGSGTQLSVL.